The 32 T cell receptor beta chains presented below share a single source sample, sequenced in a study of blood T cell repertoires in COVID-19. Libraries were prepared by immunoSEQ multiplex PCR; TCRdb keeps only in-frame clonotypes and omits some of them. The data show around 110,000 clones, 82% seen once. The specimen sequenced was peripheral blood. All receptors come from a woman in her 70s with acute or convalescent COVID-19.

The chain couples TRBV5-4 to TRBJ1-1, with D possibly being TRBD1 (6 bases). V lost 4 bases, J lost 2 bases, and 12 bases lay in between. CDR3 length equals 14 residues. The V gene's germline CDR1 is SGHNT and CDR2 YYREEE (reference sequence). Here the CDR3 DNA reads TGTGCCAGCAGCGCCCTGGGGGCTAACACTGAAGCTTTCTTT. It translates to CASSALGANTEAFF.

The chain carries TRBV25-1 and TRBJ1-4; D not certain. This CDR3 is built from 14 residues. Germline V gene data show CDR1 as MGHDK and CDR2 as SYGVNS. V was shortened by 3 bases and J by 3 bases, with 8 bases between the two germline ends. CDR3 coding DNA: TGTGCCAGCAGTGACATAGTGGCTAATGAAAAACTGTTTTTT. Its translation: CASSDIVANEKLFF.

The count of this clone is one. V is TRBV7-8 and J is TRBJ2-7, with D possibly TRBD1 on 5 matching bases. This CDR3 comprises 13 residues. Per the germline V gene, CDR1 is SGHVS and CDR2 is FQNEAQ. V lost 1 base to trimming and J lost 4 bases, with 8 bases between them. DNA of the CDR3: TGTGCCAGCAGCTTAGGGGCAGGGTACGAGCAGTACGTC. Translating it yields CASSLGAGYEQYV.

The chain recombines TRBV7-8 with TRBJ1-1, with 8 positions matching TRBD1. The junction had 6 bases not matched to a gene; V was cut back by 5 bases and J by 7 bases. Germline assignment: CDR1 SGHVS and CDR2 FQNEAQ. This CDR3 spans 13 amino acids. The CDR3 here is CASSPQGQGEAFF. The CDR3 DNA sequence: TGTGCCAGCAGCCCCCAAGGACAGGGTGAAGCTTTCTTT.

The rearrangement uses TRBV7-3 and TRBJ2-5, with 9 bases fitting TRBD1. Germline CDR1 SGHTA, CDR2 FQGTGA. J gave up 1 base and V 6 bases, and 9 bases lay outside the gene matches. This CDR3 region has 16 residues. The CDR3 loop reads CASSQLGTGLQETQYF. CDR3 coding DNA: TGTGCCAGCAGTCAACTTGGGACAGGGCTCCAAGAGACCCAGTACTTC.

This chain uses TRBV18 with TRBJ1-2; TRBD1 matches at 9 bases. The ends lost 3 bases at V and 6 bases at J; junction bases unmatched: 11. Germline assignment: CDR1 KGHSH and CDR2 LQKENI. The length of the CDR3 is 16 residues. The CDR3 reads CASSPPGQGSKNGYTF. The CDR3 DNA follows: TGTGCCAGCTCACCGCCGGGACAGGGTAGCAAAAATGGCTACACCTTC.

This CDR3 reads CSARVGTEAFF. CDR3 nucleotides: TGCAGTGCTCGCGTTGGTACTGAAGCTTTCTTT. This sequence joins TRBV20-1 and TRBJ1-1; the D is unclear. The germline V gene has CDR1 DFQATT and CDR2 SNEGSKA (reference sequence). The CDR3 totals 11 residues. Trimming shortened V by 5 bases and J by 5 bases, and 9 bases separated the two germline ends.

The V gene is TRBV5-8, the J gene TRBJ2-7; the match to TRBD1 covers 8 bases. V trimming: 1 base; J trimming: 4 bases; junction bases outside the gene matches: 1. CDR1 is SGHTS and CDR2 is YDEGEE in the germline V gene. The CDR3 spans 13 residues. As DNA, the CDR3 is TGTGCCAGCAGCTTGCACAGGGGGTACGAGCAGTACGTC. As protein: CASSLHRGYEQYV.

The CDR3 loop is CASSINSGLRGYTF. CDR3 nucleotide sequence: TGTGCCAGTAGTATAAATTCGGGACTTCGGGGCTACACCTTC. The chain carries TRBV19 and TRBJ1-2, with a tentative D call TRBD1 (5 bases). The V and J ends lost 2 bases and 8 bases respectively, with 15 bases between them. Per the germline V gene, CDR1 is LNHDA and CDR2 is SQIVND (reference sequence). The CDR3 sequence is 14 residues long. The full variable domain, rest sourced from reference TRBV19 and TRBJ1-2, is DGGITQSPKYLFRKEGQNVTLSCEQNLNHDAMYWYRQDPGQGLRLIYYSQIVNDFQKGDIAEGYSVSREKKESFPLTVTSAQKNPTAFYLCASSINSGLRGYTFGSGTRLTVV.

The CDR3 sequence: CASSEMRTGRREAFF. The CDR3 bases are TGTGCCAGCAGTGAAATGCGGACAGGTCGGCGCGAAGCTTTCTTT. This chain uses TRBV6-1 with TRBJ1-1, with 7 bases lining up with TRBD1. Germline V gives CDR1 MNHNS, CDR2 SASEGT. The CDR3 runs to 15 residues. Unmatched junction bases numbered 11, after V lost 2 bases and J lost 8 bases.

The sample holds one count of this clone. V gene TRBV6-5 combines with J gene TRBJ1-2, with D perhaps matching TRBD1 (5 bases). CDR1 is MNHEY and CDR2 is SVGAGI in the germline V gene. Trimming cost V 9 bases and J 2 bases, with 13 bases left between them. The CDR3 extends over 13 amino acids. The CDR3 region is CASLDNENYGYTF. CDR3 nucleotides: TGTGCCAGTCTGGACAATGAGAACTATGGCTACACCTTC.

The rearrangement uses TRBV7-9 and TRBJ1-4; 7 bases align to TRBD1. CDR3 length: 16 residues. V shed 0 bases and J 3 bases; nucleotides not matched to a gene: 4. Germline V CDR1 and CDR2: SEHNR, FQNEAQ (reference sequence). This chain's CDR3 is CASSLASGQSNEKLFF. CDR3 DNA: TGTGCCAGCAGCTTAGCATCGGGACAGTCTAATGAAAAACTGTTTTTT. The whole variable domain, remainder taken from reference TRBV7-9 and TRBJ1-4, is DTGVSQNPRHKITKRGQNVTFRCDPISEHNRLYWYRQTLGQGPEFLTYFQNEAQLEKSRLLSDRFSAERPKGSFSTLEIQRTEQGDSAMYLCASSLASGQSNEKLFFGSGTQLSVL.

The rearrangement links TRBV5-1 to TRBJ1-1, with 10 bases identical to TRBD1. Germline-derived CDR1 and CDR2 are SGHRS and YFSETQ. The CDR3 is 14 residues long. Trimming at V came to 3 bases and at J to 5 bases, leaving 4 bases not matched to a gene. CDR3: CASSWGQGRTEAFF. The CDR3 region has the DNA TGCGCCAGCAGCTGGGGACAGGGGAGGACTGAAGCTTTCTTT.

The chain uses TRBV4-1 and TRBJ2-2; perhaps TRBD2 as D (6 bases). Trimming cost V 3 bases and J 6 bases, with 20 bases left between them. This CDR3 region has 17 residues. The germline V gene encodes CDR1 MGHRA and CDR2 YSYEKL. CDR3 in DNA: TGCGCCAGCAGCCAGAAAGGTGGGGACTCTGGCCCCGGGGAGCTGTTTTTT. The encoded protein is CASSQKGGDSGPGELFF.

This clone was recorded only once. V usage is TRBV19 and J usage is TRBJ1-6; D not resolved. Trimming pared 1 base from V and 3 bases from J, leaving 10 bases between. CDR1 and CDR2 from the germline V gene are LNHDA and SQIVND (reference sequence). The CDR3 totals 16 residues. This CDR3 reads CASSIGAYSYNSPLHF. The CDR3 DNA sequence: TGTGCCAGTAGTATAGGGGCCTATAGCTATAATTCACCCCTCCACTTT. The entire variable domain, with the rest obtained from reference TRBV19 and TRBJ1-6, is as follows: DGGITQSPKYLFRKEGQNVTLSCEQNLNHDAMYWYRQDPGQGLRLIYYSQIVNDFQKGDIAEGYSVSREKKESFPLTVTSAQKNPTAFYLCASSIGAYSYNSPLHFGNGTRLTVT.

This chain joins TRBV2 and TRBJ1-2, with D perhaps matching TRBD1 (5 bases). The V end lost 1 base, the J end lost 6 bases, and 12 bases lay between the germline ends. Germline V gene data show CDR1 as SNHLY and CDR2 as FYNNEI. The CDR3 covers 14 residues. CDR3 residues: CASSEVRVSHGYTF. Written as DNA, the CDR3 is TGTGCCAGCAGTGAAGTCAGGGTATCTCATGGCTACACCTTC.

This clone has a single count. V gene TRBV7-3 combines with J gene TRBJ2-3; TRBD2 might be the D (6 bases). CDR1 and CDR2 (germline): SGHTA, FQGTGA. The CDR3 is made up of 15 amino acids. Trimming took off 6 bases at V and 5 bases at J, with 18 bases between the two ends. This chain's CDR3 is CASSSLGRGGDTQYF. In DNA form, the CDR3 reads TGTGCCAGCAGTTCCCTGGGTCGGGGAGGAGATACGCAGTATTTT. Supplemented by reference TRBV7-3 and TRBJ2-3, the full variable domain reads GAGVSQTPSNKVTEKGKYVELRCDPISGHTALYWYRQSLGQGPEFLIYFQGTGAADDSGLPNDRFFAVRPEGSVSTLKIQRTERGDSAVYLCASSSLGRGGDTQYFGPGTRLTVL.

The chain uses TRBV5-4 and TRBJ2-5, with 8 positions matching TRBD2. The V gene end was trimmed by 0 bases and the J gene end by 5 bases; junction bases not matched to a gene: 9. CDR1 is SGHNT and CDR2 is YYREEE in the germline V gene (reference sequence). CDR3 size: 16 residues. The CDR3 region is CASSLETSVGGETQYF. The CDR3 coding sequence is TGTGCCAGCAGCTTGGAGACTAGCGTCGGGGGTGAGACCCAGTACTTC.

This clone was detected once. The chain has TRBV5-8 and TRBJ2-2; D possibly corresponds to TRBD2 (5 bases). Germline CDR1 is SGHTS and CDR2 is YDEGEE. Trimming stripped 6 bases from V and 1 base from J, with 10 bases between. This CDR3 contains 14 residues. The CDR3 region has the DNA TGTGCCAGCATCGAGCGGCAGAACACCGGGGAGCTGTTTTTT. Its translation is CASIERQNTGELFF.

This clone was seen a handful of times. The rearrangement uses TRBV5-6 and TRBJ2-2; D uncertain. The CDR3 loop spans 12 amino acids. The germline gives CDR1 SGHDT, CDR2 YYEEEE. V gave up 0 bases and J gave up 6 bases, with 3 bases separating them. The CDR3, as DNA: TGTGCCAGCAGCTTGGCCTCCGGGGAGCTGTTTTTT. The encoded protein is CASSLASGELFF.

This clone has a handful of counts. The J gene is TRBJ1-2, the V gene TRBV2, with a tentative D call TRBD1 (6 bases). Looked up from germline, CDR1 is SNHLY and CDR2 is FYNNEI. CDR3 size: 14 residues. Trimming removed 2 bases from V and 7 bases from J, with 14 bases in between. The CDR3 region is CASSESRGGGGYTF. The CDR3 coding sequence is TGTGCCAGCAGTGAAAGCAGGGGCGGTGGTGGCTACACCTTC.

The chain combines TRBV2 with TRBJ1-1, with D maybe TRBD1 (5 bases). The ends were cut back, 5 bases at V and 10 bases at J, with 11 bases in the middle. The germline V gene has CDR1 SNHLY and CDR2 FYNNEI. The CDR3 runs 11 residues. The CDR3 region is CASSPGGGAFF. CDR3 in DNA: TGTGCCAGCAGTCCTGGCGGGGGAGCTTTCTTT.

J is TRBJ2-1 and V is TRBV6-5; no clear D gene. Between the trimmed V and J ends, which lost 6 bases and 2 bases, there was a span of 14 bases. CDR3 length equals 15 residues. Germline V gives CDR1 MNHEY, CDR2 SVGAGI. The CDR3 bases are TGTGCCAGCAGCCTTCCCCCCCCGGCCTACAATGAGCAGTTCTTC. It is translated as CASSLPPPAYNEQFF.

CDR3 protein: CASSQDTGVRDYGYTF. The DNA for the CDR3 is TGCGCCAGCAGCCAAGATACTGGGGTCAGGGACTATGGCTACACCTTC. The chain employs TRBV4-3 and TRBJ1-2; tentative D call: TRBD1 (5 bases). This CDR3 is 16 amino acids long. Trimming cost V 0 bases and J 3 bases, with 14 bases left between them. Germline V CDR1 and CDR2: LGHNA, YSLEER.

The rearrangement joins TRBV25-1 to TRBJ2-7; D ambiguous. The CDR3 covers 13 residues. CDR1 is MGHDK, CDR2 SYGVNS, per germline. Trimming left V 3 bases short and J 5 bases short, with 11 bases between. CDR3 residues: CASSESTYDEQYV. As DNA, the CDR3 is TGTGCCAGCAGTGAGTCTACCTACGACGAGCAGTACGTC.

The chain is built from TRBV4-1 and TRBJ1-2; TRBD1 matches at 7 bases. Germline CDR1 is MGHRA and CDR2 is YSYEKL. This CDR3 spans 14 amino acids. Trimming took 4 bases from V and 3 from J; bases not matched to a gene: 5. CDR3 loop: CASSRATGDYGYTF. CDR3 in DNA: TGCGCCAGCAGCCGAGCCACAGGGGACTATGGCTACACCTTC.

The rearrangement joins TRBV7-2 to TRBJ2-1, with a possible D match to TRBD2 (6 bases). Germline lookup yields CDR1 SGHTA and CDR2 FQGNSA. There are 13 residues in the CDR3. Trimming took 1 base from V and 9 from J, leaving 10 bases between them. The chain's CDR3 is CASSLVAGIEQFF. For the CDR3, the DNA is TGTGCCAGCAGCTTAGTTGCGGGGATTGAGCAGTTCTTC.

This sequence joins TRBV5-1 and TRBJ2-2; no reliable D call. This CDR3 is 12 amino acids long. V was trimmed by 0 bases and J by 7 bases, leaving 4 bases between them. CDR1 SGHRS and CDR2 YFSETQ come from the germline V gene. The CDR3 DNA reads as TGCGCCAGCAGCTTGGATAGCGGGGAGCTGTTTTTT. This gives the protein CASSLDSGELFF.

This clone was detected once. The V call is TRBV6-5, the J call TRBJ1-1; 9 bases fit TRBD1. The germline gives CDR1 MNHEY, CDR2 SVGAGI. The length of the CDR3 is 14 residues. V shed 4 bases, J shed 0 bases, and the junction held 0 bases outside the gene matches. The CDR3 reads CASSWTGVNTEAFF. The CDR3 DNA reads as TGTGCCAGCAGTTGGACAGGGGTGAACACTGAAGCTTTCTTT.

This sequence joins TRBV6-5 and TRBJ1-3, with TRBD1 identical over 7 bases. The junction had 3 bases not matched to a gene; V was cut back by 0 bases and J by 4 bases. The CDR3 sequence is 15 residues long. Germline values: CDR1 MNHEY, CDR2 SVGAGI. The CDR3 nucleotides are TGTGCCAGCAGTTACTCTCCGGGACAGGGAAACACCATATATTTT. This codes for CASSYSPGQGNTIYF.

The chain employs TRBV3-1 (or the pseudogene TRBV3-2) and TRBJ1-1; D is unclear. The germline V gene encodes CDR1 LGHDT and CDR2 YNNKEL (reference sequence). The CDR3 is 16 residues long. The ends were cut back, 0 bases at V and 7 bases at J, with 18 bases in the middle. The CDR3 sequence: CASSQDRVYTLIEAFF. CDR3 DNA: TGTGCCAGCAGCCAAGATCGCGTTTACACACTAATTGAAGCTTTCTTT.

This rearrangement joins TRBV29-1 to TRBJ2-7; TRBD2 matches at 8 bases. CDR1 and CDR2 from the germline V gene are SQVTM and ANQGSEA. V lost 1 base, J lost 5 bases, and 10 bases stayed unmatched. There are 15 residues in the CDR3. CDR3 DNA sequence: TGCAGCGTTGAAGCCGCGGGGGGTTCGGTAGACGAGCAGTACTTC. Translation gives CSVEAAGGSVDEQYF.